The 9 T cell receptor beta chains presented below share a single source sample, sequenced in a study of cytomegalovirus exposure and HLA in healthy donors. PCR involved 60 Vbeta and 13 Jbeta primers. Generated by immunoSEQ multiplex PCR, the TCRdb table keeps only in-frame clones and is missing some. The top ten hold about 2.9% of the sample, which has 150,000 to 200,000 clones, 77% seen once. Source material: PBMCs. The origin of the receptors is a female donor in good health and CMV-seronegative.

The J gene is TRBJ2-2, the V gene TRBV6-6; maybe TRBD2 (7 bases). CDR3 length: 16 amino acids. Germline loops: CDR1 MNHNY, CDR2 SVGAGI (reference sequence). The V and J ends lost 5 bases and 7 bases respectively, with 20 bases between them. The CDR3 reads CASSTWRGGEHGELFF. DNA of the CDR3: TGTGCCAGCAGTACCTGGCGCGGGGGCGAACACGGGGAGCTGTTTTTT.

CDR3 nucleotide sequence: TGTGCCAGCAGTTTAAAGGGGGCTCGTAACTATGGCTACACCTTC. Its protein product is CASSLKGARNYGYTF. The chain carries TRBV6-5 and TRBJ1-2; 7 bases match TRBD1. This CDR3 region has 15 residues. The V segment lost 4 bases and the J segment 1 base; nucleotides outside the gene matches: 6. CDR1 is MNHEY, CDR2 SVGAGI, per germline.

For the CDR3, the DNA is TGTGCCAGCAGTTACTCGGGCCTCCGCACAGATACGCAGTATTTT. Its translation: CASSYSGLRTDTQYF. The gene calls are TRBV6-5 and TRBJ2-3; the D is unclear. The CDR3 consists of 15 residues. Germline V gives CDR1 MNHEY, CDR2 SVGAGI. V was cut by 0 bases and J by 1 base, with 8 bases left in between.

This clone came up once. This chain connects TRBV6-5 to TRBJ2-7, with TRBD2 matching 9 bases. Germline CDR1 and CDR2: MNHEY and SVGAGI. Trimming took 2 bases from V and 2 from J; bases not matched to a gene: 4. The CDR3 contains 15 residues. The CDR3 bases are TGTGCCAGCAGTTACGCCGCGGGAGGGCCCTACGAGCAGTACTTC. This codes for CASSYAAGGPYEQYF.

The chain links TRBV9 to TRBJ1-2; TRBD1 agrees at 10 bases. Germline V CDR1 and CDR2: SGDLS, YYNGEE. The CDR3 is 16 amino acids. V lost 3 bases and J lost 0; bases outside the gene matches: 5. The CDR3 sequence is CASSGGGQGANYGYTF. The CDR3 bases are TGTGCCAGCAGCGGAGGTGGACAGGGGGCTAACTATGGCTACACCTTC.

This clone has only a few counts. This chain uses TRBV4-3 with TRBJ1-6; maybe TRBD1 (5 bases). CDR3 length: 16 residues. Trimming pared 5 bases from V and 7 bases from J, leaving 18 bases between. In germline, CDR1 is LGHNA, CDR2 YSLEER. CDR3 nucleotides: TGCGCCAGCAGCGGACACTGGACGGAAGGCAATTCACCCCTCCACTTT. Its protein product is CASSGHWTEGNSPLHF.

V gene TRBV9 combines with J gene TRBJ2-3; 8 bases are shared with TRBD2. Germline V gene lookup returns CDR1 SGDLS and CDR2 YYNGEE. The CDR3 runs 15 residues. V shed 3 bases, J shed 6 bases, and the junction held 9 bases outside the gene matches. In DNA form, the CDR3 reads TGTGCCAGCAGCGCGGGAGGGCCATTGGGGGATACGCAGTATTTT. Its protein is CASSAGGPLGDTQYF.

The rearrangement uses TRBV9 and TRBJ2-7, with TRBD1 as a possible D gene (8 bases). The V end lost 0 bases, the J end lost 3 bases, and 16 bases lay between the germline ends. Germline V gene data show CDR1 as SGDLS and CDR2 as YYNGEE. The CDR3 length is 16 residues. CDR3 sequence reads: CASSVEGTGGDYEQYF. CDR3 DNA: TGTGCCAGCAGCGTAGAAGGCACAGGGGGGGACTACGAGCAGTACTTC.

DNA of the CDR3: TGTGCCAGCAGTTGGGACAGGGTTAGTTCACCCCTCCACTTT. Protein sequence: CASSWDRVSSPLHF. This chain links TRBV28 with TRBJ1-6, with TRBD1 matching 9 bases. CDR1 is MDHEN and CDR2 is SYDVKM in the germline V gene. J gave up 9 bases and V 4 bases, and 4 bases lay outside the gene matches. The CDR3 is 14 amino acids.